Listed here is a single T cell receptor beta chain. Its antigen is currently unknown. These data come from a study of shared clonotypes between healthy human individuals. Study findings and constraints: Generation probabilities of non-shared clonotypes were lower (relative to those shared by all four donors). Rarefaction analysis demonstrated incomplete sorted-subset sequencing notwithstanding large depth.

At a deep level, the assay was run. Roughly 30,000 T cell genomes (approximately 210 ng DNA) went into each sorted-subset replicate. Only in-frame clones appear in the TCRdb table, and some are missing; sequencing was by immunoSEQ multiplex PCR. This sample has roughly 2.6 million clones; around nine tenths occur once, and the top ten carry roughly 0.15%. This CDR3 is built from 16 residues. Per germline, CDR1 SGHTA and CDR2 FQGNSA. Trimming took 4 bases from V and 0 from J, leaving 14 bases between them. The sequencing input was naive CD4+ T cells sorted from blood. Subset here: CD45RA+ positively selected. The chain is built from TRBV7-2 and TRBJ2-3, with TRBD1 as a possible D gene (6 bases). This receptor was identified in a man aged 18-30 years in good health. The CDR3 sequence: CASSSRGVQSTDTQYF. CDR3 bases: TGTGCCAGCAGCTCCAGGGGAGTTCAAAGCACAGATACGCAGTATTTT.